This TCR beta chain appears in the sequencing data of a study of cytomegalovirus exposure and HLA in healthy donors. PCR primers comprised 60 Vbeta and 13 Jbeta primers. The method was immunoSEQ multiplex PCR; TCRdb's version includes in-frame clones alone and lacks a portion of them. Found here are roughly 190,000 clones, roughly 80% of them singletons; the top ten hold more than 3%. Study conclusions and caveats: Fewer N-insertions than the roughly 670-donor mean were reportedly shown by an Asian-associated ancestry cluster in a later analysis. Prediction of most subjects' HLA-A and HLA-B alleles by TCR beta sequences was reportedly accurate. Some TCR beta chains (roughly 150 of them) were listed as cytomegalovirus-associated.

In nominal health when sampled, donors likely had unrecorded immune exposures nonetheless. Turning to this clone: The target antigen is unknown.

V dropped 1 base and J dropped 0 bases, with 7 bases sitting between them. In germline, CDR1 is MGHRA, CDR2 YSYEKL. This CDR3 spans 14 amino acids. The chain joins TRBV4-1 to TRBJ2-7; D perhaps matches TRBD1 (5 bases). The clonotype was recovered from a man aged 35-49 years in good health and CMV-seropositive. The sequenced sample was PBMCs. As DNA, the CDR3 is TGCGCCAGCAGCCAAGGGACATACTCCTACGAGCAGTACTTC. This gives the protein CASSQGTYSYEQYF.